This is a list of T cell receptor beta chains from one sample in a study of T cells after yellow fever vaccination. TCRdb re-analysed the 5' RACE reads in MiXCR, keeping a single row per CDR3 protein. This table has roughly 150,000 distinct CDR3 sequences, approximately 6.6% appearing once. This specimen was CD4+ T cells sorted from PBMCs, taken 10 days after the yellow fever booster vaccination. The receptors were sampled from a man in his thirties or forties who received the YFV17D yellow fever vaccine. Each CDR3 is given with its conserved first and last residue. Each record gives: CDR3 DNA, CDR3 protein, J gene, D gene, CDR3 length, V gene, clone size. The D gene is left open where the match is weak. A row's size may be missing; if present it is once, few, many or a size class.

CDR3 DNA: TGCAGTGCTGAAGGACTTAGGGACGTAACCTTC
CDR3 protein: CSAEGLRDVTF
J gene: TRBJ1-2
D gene: -
CDR3 length: 11
V gene: TRBV20-1
clone size: many

CDR3 DNA: TGTGCCAGCAGATCCCCGGGAGGACCCTTCACAGATACGCAGTATTTT
CDR3 protein: CASRSPGGPFTDTQYF
J gene: TRBJ2-3
D gene: TRBD2
CDR3 length: 16
V gene: TRBV6-1
clone size: many

CDR3 DNA: TGCAGTGCTAGAGAAAGGGGCAGGAGCGGGACCCAGTACTTC
CDR3 protein: CSARERGRSGTQYF
J gene: TRBJ2-5
D gene: -
CDR3 length: 14
V gene: TRBV20-1
clone size: many

CDR3 DNA: TGCAGTGCTAGAGCAACTAGCAATGAGCAGTTCTTC
CDR3 protein: CSARATSNEQFF
J gene: TRBJ2-1
D gene: -
CDR3 length: 12
V gene: TRBV20-1
clone size: many

CDR3 DNA: TGCAGTGCCCGACTAGCGGGAAGTCGTGAGCAGTTCTTC
CDR3 protein: CSARLAGSREQFF
J gene: TRBJ2-1
D gene: TRBD2
CDR3 length: 13
V gene: TRBV20-1
clone size: many

CDR3 DNA: TGTGCCAGCAGTTTATCGGCTAGCGGTGCCTACGAGCAGTACTTC
CDR3 protein: CASSLSASGAYEQYF
J gene: TRBJ2-7
D gene: TRBD2
CDR3 length: 15
V gene: TRBV12-3/TRBV12-4
clone size: many

CDR3 DNA: TGTGCCACCAGCAGAGGAGCGGTCAGCTCCTACAATGAGCAGTTCTTC
CDR3 protein: CATSRGAVSSYNEQFF
J gene: TRBJ2-1
D gene: -
CDR3 length: 16
V gene: TRBV15
clone size: many

CDR3 DNA: TGTGCCAGCAGACAGGATCAACCCCCCTACGAGCAGTACTTC
CDR3 protein: CASRQDQPPYEQYF
J gene: TRBJ2-7
D gene: -
CDR3 length: 14
V gene: TRBV6-1
clone size: many

CDR3 DNA: TGTGCCAGCAGCTTAGGCCGTCTTCAGCCCCAGCATTTT
CDR3 protein: CASSLGRLQPQHF
J gene: TRBJ1-5
D gene: -
CDR3 length: 13
V gene: TRBV7-2
clone size: many

CDR3 DNA: TGTGCCAGCGGCCGGGGGAGGCAAGAGACCCAGTACTTC
CDR3 protein: CASGRGRQETQYF
J gene: TRBJ2-5
D gene: -
CDR3 length: 13
V gene: TRBV7-2
clone size: many

CDR3 DNA: TGCAGTGCTAGAGATCCCCAGGGGGGACAGCCCCAGCATTTT
CDR3 protein: CSARDPQGGQPQHF
J gene: TRBJ1-5
D gene: TRBD1
CDR3 length: 14
V gene: TRBV20-1
clone size: -

CDR3 DNA: TGTGCCACCAGTGACCACCGGACAGCTGGCTACGAGCAGTACTTC
CDR3 protein: CATSDHRTAGYEQYF
J gene: TRBJ2-7
D gene: -
CDR3 length: 15
V gene: TRBV24-1
clone size: many

CDR3 DNA: TGTGCCAGCAGCGGCGGGACAGTTAATTCACCCCTCCACTTT
CDR3 protein: CASSGGTVNSPLHF
J gene: TRBJ1-6
D gene: TRBD1
CDR3 length: 14
V gene: TRBV5-5
clone size: few

CDR3 DNA: TGTGCCAGCAACTCCCGACCTACTAGCACAGATACGCAGTATTTT
CDR3 protein: CASNSRPTSTDTQYF
J gene: TRBJ2-3
D gene: -
CDR3 length: 15
V gene: TRBV5-5
clone size: -

CDR3 DNA: TGTGCCAGCAGTGGGACTAGCGGGATCGGGGAGCTGTTTTTT
CDR3 protein: CASSGTSGIGELFF
J gene: TRBJ2-2
D gene: TRBD2
CDR3 length: 14
V gene: TRBV2
clone size: many

CDR3 DNA: TGCGCCAGCAGCGAGGGGACAGGGGACTACAATGAGCAGTTCTTC
CDR3 protein: CASSEGTGDYNEQFF
J gene: TRBJ2-1
D gene: TRBD1
CDR3 length: 15
V gene: TRBV5-1
clone size: many

CDR3 DNA: TGTGCCAGCAGTCCCTGGACTAGCGGGAGGACGTATAAAGAGACCCAGTACTTC
CDR3 protein: CASSPWTSGRTYKETQYF
J gene: TRBJ2-5
D gene: TRBD2
CDR3 length: 18
V gene: TRBV27
clone size: many

CDR3 DNA: TGTGCCAGCAGTTTGGTTCTGGGATCCCCCTACGAGCAGTACTTC
CDR3 protein: CASSLVLGSPYEQYF
J gene: TRBJ2-7
D gene: -
CDR3 length: 15
V gene: TRBV12-3/TRBV12-4
clone size: many

CDR3 DNA: TGTGCCACCAGTGAGGGTGCGCACACTGAAGCTTTCTTT
CDR3 protein: CATSEGAHTEAFF
J gene: TRBJ1-1
D gene: -
CDR3 length: 13
V gene: TRBV24-1
clone size: many

CDR3 DNA: TGTGCCAGCAGCCAGGTCCGGGATGAGCAGTTCTTC
CDR3 protein: CASSQVRDEQFF
J gene: TRBJ2-1
D gene: -
CDR3 length: 12
V gene: TRBV12-3/TRBV12-4
clone size: many

CDR3 DNA: TGCAGTGCTAGAGATTGGGAGACCCAGTACTTC
CDR3 protein: CSARDWETQYF
J gene: TRBJ2-5
D gene: -
CDR3 length: 11
V gene: TRBV20-1
clone size: many

CDR3 DNA: TGTGCCAGCAGTTCCTTAGCGGGAGGAGCAGATACGCAGTATTTT
CDR3 protein: CASSSLAGGADTQYF
J gene: TRBJ2-3
D gene: TRBD2
CDR3 length: 15
V gene: TRBV6-5
clone size: -